This T cell receptor (beta chain) is drawn from a study of blood T cell repertoires in COVID-19. Across the whole study: Acute-phase and convalescent COVID-19 samples originated in the United States, Italy and Spain. The cDNA or gDNA used as material had been derived from T cells, B-cell-depleted T cells, or PBMCs.

CDR1 is SGHVS, CDR2 FQNEAQ, per germline. Trimming left V 5 bases short and J 2 bases short, with 19 bases between. The CDR3 is 17 residues long. Authors' processing steps: Researchers report that nucleated cell counts were estimated from reference gene primer amplification. The repertoire was sequenced with immunoSEQ multiplex PCR; TCRdb's copy has only in-frame clones and lacks some. V, J and clone size were drawn from that table, and D and trimming were deduced from the DNA. The table lists under 200,000 clones, over 80% of them singletons. This receptor was taken from a woman aged 55 to 70 with acute or convalescent COVID-19. The specimen was peripheral blood. The V gene is TRBV7-8, the J gene TRBJ1-3, with a tentative D call TRBD1 (5 bases). CDR3 bases: TGTGCCAGCAGCCCTGGGGCGGGGGTTCGAACTGGAAACACCATATATTTT. Protein sequence: CASSPGAGVRTGNTIYF.